These 32 T cell receptor beta chains came from one sample sequenced in a study of regulatory T cells in long-lasting Graves disease (TCRdb year 2021). Libraries were constructed by multiplex PCR. The sequencing machine was an Illumina HiSeq 4000. iRepertoire HTBI primers and Arm-PCR amplification of CDR3 regions were used to construct TCR beta libraries. The public reads were run again by TCRdb, first through fastp at Q25 and then through MiXCR, and only productive beta chains were kept. Entries that share a CDR3 protein sequence are merged under the most common genes and DNA. The sample table contains about 430,000 distinct CDR3 sequences; only one count was recorded for 20% to 25% of them. The ten largest clonotypes hold roughly an eighth of the sample. The intended sense of this specimen's time point label: persistent/refractory GD, antithyroid drugs over 5 years with positive TRAb. RNA was extracted from PBMCs in TRIzol for both TCR sequencing and RNA sequencing.

The input for sequencing was peripheral blood mononuclear cells (PBMCs), taken when the disease was refractory, from a patient treated with antithyroid drugs. These receptors were taken from a female donor with Graves disease.

At least ten counts were recorded for this clonotype. The genes are TRBV2 and TRBJ2-5, with D possibly TRBD1 on 5 matching bases. CDR1 and CDR2 (germline): SNHLY, FYNNEI. Trimming pared 2 bases from V and 5 bases from J, leaving 9 bases between. The CDR3 extends over 13 amino acids. Here the CDR3 reads CASSEHRTETQYF. The CDR3 nucleotides read TGTGCCAGCAGTGAACACAGGACGGAGACCCAGTACTTC.

The V and J genes are TRBV10-3 and TRBJ2-7, with 11 bases fitting TRBD2. The CDR3 has 16 amino acids. The germline V gene has CDR1 ENHRY and CDR2 SYGVKD. V shed 2 bases and J 5 bases; nucleotides not matched to a gene: 8. CDR3 nucleotide sequence: TGTGCCATCAGTGAGCCTACTAGCGGGAGATTCCACGAGCAGTACTTC. The encoded protein is CAISEPTSGRFHEQYF.

This clonotype appeared once. The V and J genes are TRBV6-9 and TRBJ2-3; no clear D gene. V was clipped by 3 bases and J by 4 bases, with 8 bases between them. CDR1 is MNHGY, CDR2 SVAAGI, per germline. The CDR3 totals 13 residues. The CDR3 DNA sequence: TGTGCCAGCAGTTACTATCGAGCAGATACGCAGTATTTT. Translated, it gives CASSYYRADTQYF.

This clonotype was recorded many times. The chain links TRBV2 to TRBJ2-5, with D possibly being TRBD2 (6 bases). V was clipped by 5 bases and J by 5 bases, with 15 bases between them. Germline V gene sequence: CDR1 SNHLY, CDR2 FYNNEI. The CDR3 is 14 amino acids. The CDR3 nucleotides are TGTGCCAGCAGTCCAGACGGAGGGTGGGAGACCCAGTACTTC. Protein sequence: CASSPDGGWETQYF.

This clonotype was seen at least ten times. The V call is TRBV12-3 or TRBV12-4, the J call TRBJ1-5; TRBD1 agrees at 7 bases. This CDR3 contains 14 residues. V was pared by 6 bases and J by 8 bases, with 10 bases of the junction left unmatched. The CDR3 nucleotides read TGTGCCAGCAGCCTAATAGGGGGCCTTAAGCCCCAGCATTTT. It yields the protein CASSLIGGLKPQHF.

This clonotype was seen ten or more times. The chain employs TRBV27 and TRBJ2-5; possible D gene TRBD2, 5 bases. The V end was cut by 2 bases, the J end by 7 bases, with 14 bases between. The germline gives CDR1 MNHEY, CDR2 SMNVEV (reference sequence). The length of the CDR3 is 14 residues. CDR3 sequence reads: CASSLNPYGGTQYF. Here the CDR3 DNA reads TGTGCCAGCAGTTTAAACCCTTACGGAGGGACCCAGTACTTC.

The genes are TRBV28 and TRBJ2-7; D may be TRBD1 (5 bases). CDR1 MDHEN and CDR2 SYDVKM come from the germline V gene. The CDR3 contains 12 residues. The V end lost 6 bases, the J end lost 4 bases, and 10 bases lay between the germline ends. The CDR3 sequence is CASSMQGYEQYF. The CDR3 region has the DNA TGTGCCAGCAGCATGCAGGGATACGAGCAGTACTTC.

This clonotype occurred a few times. This chain links TRBV6-5 with TRBJ1-3, with D possibly TRBD1 on 6 matching bases. Germline V CDR1 and CDR2: MNHEY, SVGAGI. The CDR3 has 16 amino acids. V was pared by 4 bases and J by 0 bases, with 13 bases between. DNA of the CDR3: TGTGCCAGCAGTTCGAGTCGGGGGCCCTCTGGAAACACCATATATTTT. Protein: CASSSSRGPSGNTIYF.

This clonotype was counted ten times or more. The chain is built from TRBV27 and TRBJ1-2, with D maybe TRBD1 (6 bases). Germline V lookup: CDR1 MNHEY, CDR2 SMNVEV (reference sequence). The CDR3 runs 13 residues. The V gene lost 5 bases and the J gene lost 4 bases, with 11 bases spanning the gap. CDR3 nucleotides: TGTGCCAGCAGTCCGGGACACAGCTATGGCTACACCTTC. Protein product: CASSPGHSYGYTF.

This clonotype came up a few times. The CDR3 spells CASSLGFATNEKLFF. The DNA for the CDR3 is TGTGCCAGCAGCTTGGGATTTGCAACTAATGAAAAACTGTTTTTT. The rearrangement uses TRBV7-9 and TRBJ1-4; no definite D call. Germline V gives CDR1 SEHNR, CDR2 FQNEAQ (reference sequence). With 3 bases removed from V and 0 bases from J, the gap between germline ends came to 8 bases. There are 15 residues in the CDR3.

This clonotype was counted ten times or more. This sequence joins TRBV12-3 or TRBV12-4 and TRBJ1-2, with D unresolved. The CDR3 is made up of 13 amino acids. Trimming pared 5 bases from V and 3 bases from J, leaving 10 bases between. The CDR3 is CASSTEDYYGYTF. CDR3 nucleotides: TGTGCCAGCAGTACGGAGGATTACTATGGCTACACCTTC.

Comments on this clonotype: Being one base from a much bigger clone, this may be a read error. The chain combines TRBV28 with TRBJ2-7; D unresolved. Germline CDR1 reads MDHEN; CDR2 reads SYDVKM. The CDR3 is 13 amino acids. Trimming pared 3 bases from V and 2 bases from J, leaving 8 bases between. The CDR3 bases are TGTGCCAGCAGTTTTACCTCAACCTACGAGCAGTACTTC. Translated, it gives CASSFTSTYEQYF. Full variable domain (missing parts from reference TRBV28 and TRBJ2-7): DVKVTQSSRYLVKRTGEKVFLECVQDMDHENMFWYRQDPGLGLRLIYFSYDVKMKEKGDIPEGYSVSREKKERFSLILESASTNQTSMYLCASSFTSTYEQYFGPGTRLTVT.

Regarding this clonotype: A much more abundant neighbour one base away suggests this may be a read error. This rearrangement joins TRBV7-2 to TRBJ2-5; TRBD1 is a possible D gene (6 bases). Germline-derived CDR1 and CDR2 are SGHTA and FQGNSA. The CDR3 loop spans 14 amino acids. CDR3 nucleotides: TGTGCCAACAGCTTGGACAGACCTCAAGAGACCCAGTACTTC. It encodes CANSLDRPQETQYF. Drawing the rest from reference TRBV7-2 and TRBJ2-5, the complete variable domain is GAGVSQSPSNKVTEKGKDVELRCDPISGHTALYWYRQSLGQGLEFLIYFQGNSAPDKSGLPSDRFSAERTGGSVSTLTIQRTQQEDSAVYLCANSLDRPQETQYFGPGTRLLVL.

This clonotype has at least ten counts. The chain uses TRBV2 and TRBJ2-1; the D gene is possibly TRBD2 (5 bases). Trimming removed 7 bases at V and 6 bases at J, with 10 bases between. Germline V gives CDR1 SNHLY, CDR2 FYNNEI. This CDR3 has 12 amino acids. CDR3 coding DNA: TGTGCCAGCATCGGCGGGCCCAATGAGCAGTTCTTC. It translates to CASIGGPNEQFF.

There are many counts of this clonotype. CDR3 amino acids: CASSSNRGTGELFF. The CDR3 DNA sequence: TGTGCCAGCAGTAGCAACAGGGGCACCGGGGAGCTGTTTTTT. The chain uses TRBV6-1 and TRBJ2-2, with TRBD1 matching over 7 bases. CDR1 MNHNS and CDR2 SASEGT come from the germline V gene. J lost 4 bases, V lost 5 bases, and 4 bases had no gene match. This CDR3 is 14 amino acids long.

This clonotype was counted at least ten times. This chain uses TRBV28 with TRBJ1-5; tentative D call: TRBD1 (5 bases). Trimming stripped 7 bases from V and 7 bases from J, with 17 bases between. Per germline, CDR1 MDHEN and CDR2 SYDVKM. The CDR3 is 14 residues long. As DNA, the CDR3 is TGTGCCAGCACCCCCCCCGGGGCGGAGCAGCCCCAGCATTTT. Amino acids: CASTPPGAEQPQHF.

As regards this clonotype: No conserved phenylalanine or tryptophan ends this CDR3, so it is likely a read error. The rearrangement uses TRBV6-4 and TRBJ1-1; D not certain. Trimming stripped 6 bases from V and 3 bases from J, with 11 bases between. Germline CDR1 MRHNA, CDR2 SNTAGT. CDR3 length: 13 residues. CDR3 coding DNA: TGTGCCAGCAGCCCCGCCTCGGACACTGAAGCTTTCCTT. This encodes CASSPASDTEAFL.

This clonotype has at least ten counts. J is TRBJ2-5 and V is TRBV28; the match to TRBD2 covers 7 bases. The CDR3 is 15 amino acids. Germline-derived CDR1 and CDR2 are MDHEN and SYDVKM. J gave up 5 bases and V 7 bases, and 13 bases lay outside the gene matches. The CDR3 coding sequence is TGTGCCAGCACTCACGCCAGGACTAGAGGGGAGACCCAGTACTTC. This sequence encodes CASTHARTRGETQYF.

This clonotype was picked up many times. This chain uses TRBV28 with TRBJ2-7; 9 bases line up with TRBD2. CDR1 and CDR2 from the germline V gene are MDHEN and SYDVKM. There are 13 residues in the CDR3. Trimming cost V 10 bases and J 4 bases; bases outside gene matches: 8. The chain's CDR3 is CAIQPGLAYEQYF. DNA of the CDR3: TGTGCCATCCAACCGGGACTAGCATACGAGCAGTACTTC.

This clonotype was recorded many times. The V and J genes are TRBV27 and TRBJ1-5; no definite D call. The V and J ends lost 3 bases and 1 base respectively, with 4 bases between them. Per the germline V gene, CDR1 is MNHEY and CDR2 is SMNVEV (reference sequence). The CDR3 runs 13 residues. The CDR3 DNA sequence: TGTGCCAGCAGTTTCGACAGCAATCAGCCCCAGCATTTT. Its protein is CASSFDSNQPQHF.

J is TRBJ2-7 and V is TRBV13; 16 positions agree with TRBD2. This CDR3 has 18 amino acids. Germline CDR1 PRHDT, CDR2 FYEKMQ (reference sequence). With 5 bases clipped from V and 4 bases from J, the junction kept 11 bases outside the gene matches. The CDR3 protein is CASSPPWGLAGGPYEQYF. The CDR3 coding sequence is TGTGCCAGCAGCCCCCCGTGGGGACTAGCGGGAGGGCCTTACGAGCAGTACTTC.

This clonotype has a handful of counts. The rearrangement links TRBV12-3 or TRBV12-4 to TRBJ2-5, with a tentative D call TRBD2 (6 bases). The CDR3 loop spans 15 amino acids. Trimming stripped 5 bases from V and 4 bases from J, with 17 bases between. In nucleotides, the CDR3 is TGTGCCAGCAGTCCCGGGAGTTCGTCAGGAGAGACCCAGTACTTC. Translation gives CASSPGSSSGETQYF.

The table lists this clonotype with many counts. The chain couples TRBV6-1 to TRBJ2-7; D is ambiguous. From germline, CDR1 is MNHNS and CDR2 SASEGT. V was clipped by 1 base and J by 0 bases, with 10 bases between them. CDR3 length: 15 residues. CDR3 residues: CASSEVTGSSYEQYF. CDR3 nucleotide sequence: TGTGCCAGCAGTGAAGTAACGGGTAGCTCCTACGAGCAGTACTTC.

The V call is TRBV10-3, the J call TRBJ1-3; 8 bases are shared with TRBD1. CDR1 ENHRY and CDR2 SYGVKD come from the germline V gene. CDR3 length: 16 residues. J was trimmed by 3 bases and V by 2 bases; bases with no gene match: 6. CDR3 nucleotides: TGTGCCATCAGTGAGGACAGGGGAGGCGGTGGAAACACCATATATTTT. Residues: CAISEDRGGGGNTIYF.

This clonotype was seen at least ten times. The V gene is TRBV2, the J gene TRBJ2-7; 9 bases agree with TRBD1. This CDR3 is 15 amino acids long. Trimming took 5 bases from V and 0 from J; bases not matched to a gene: 5. The germline CDR1 and CDR2 sequences are SNHLY and FYNNEI. The CDR3 sequence: CASSQDRGNSYEQYF. The DNA for the CDR3 is TGTGCCAGCAGTCAAGACAGGGGGAACTCCTACGAGCAGTACTTC. The whole variable domain, remainder taken from reference TRBV2 and TRBJ2-7, is EPEVTQTPSHQVTQMGQEVILRCVPISNHLYFYWYRQILGQKVEFLVSFYNNEISEKSEIFDDQFSVERPDGSNFTLKIRSTKLEDSAMYFCASSQDRGNSYEQYFGPGTRLTVT.

This chain links TRBV27 with TRBJ2-2, with D hard to call. Trimming took 6 bases from V and 0 from J, leaving 11 bases between them. The CDR3 contains 15 residues. Germline assignment: CDR1 MNHEY and CDR2 SMNVEV (reference sequence). CDR3 loop: CASSFGIANTGELFF. DNA of the CDR3: TGTGCCAGCAGCTTCGGTATCGCGAACACCGGGGAGCTGTTTTTT.

J is TRBJ2-7 and V is TRBV29-1; the match to TRBD1 covers 10 bases. The V gene end was trimmed by 2 bases and the J gene end by 2 bases; junction bases not matched to a gene: 3. The CDR3 consists of 14 residues. Germline V gene sequence: CDR1 SQVTM, CDR2 ANQGSEA. The CDR3 region has the DNA TGCAGCGTTGAATCGGGACAGGGGCCCTACGAGCAGTACTTC. Protein product: CSVESGQGPYEQYF.

This clonotype was counted between two and nine times. This chain connects TRBV24-1 to TRBJ2-7; 12 bases are a match to TRBD1. Germline CDR1 reads KGHDR; CDR2 reads SFDVKD. With 3 bases clipped from V and 5 bases from J, the junction kept 4 bases outside the gene matches. The CDR3 has 15 residues. The CDR3 region is CATSDPGTGGHEQYF. The CDR3 coding sequence is TGTGCCACCAGTGATCCGGGGACAGGGGGCCACGAGCAGTACTTC.

In its sample, this clonotype was seen many times. DNA of the CDR3: TGTGCCACCCAGCGGCTAGCGGGCACCTACGAGCAGTACTTC. This codes for CATQRLAGTYEQYF. J is TRBJ2-7 and V is TRBV10-3, with 8 nucleotides matching TRBD2. Germline CDR1 ENHRY, CDR2 SYGVKD. V shed 10 bases, J shed 2 bases, and the junction held 10 bases outside the gene matches. The CDR3 extends over 14 amino acids.

The chain is built from TRBV25-1 and TRBJ2-2, with D tentatively TRBD2 (6 bases). Germline V gene sequence: CDR1 MGHDK, CDR2 SYGVNS. This CDR3 spans 14 amino acids. V was clipped by 4 bases and J by 5 bases, with 11 bases between them. The CDR3 DNA reads TGTGCCAGCAGTGCGGAGGGTCCTACCGGGGAGCTGTTTTTT. It specifies CASSAEGPTGELFF.

The rearrangement links TRBV20-1 to TRBJ2-2; D is possibly TRBD1 (7 bases). Deletions cut 4 bases from V and 3 bases from J, with 12 bases between. Germline V gene data show CDR1 as DFQATT and CDR2 as SNEGSKA (reference sequence). This CDR3 has 14 residues. CDR3 nucleotides: TGCAGTGCTAAAGCAGGGGGGTACACCGGGGAGCTGTTTTTT. Its protein product is CSAKAGGYTGELFF.

The chain combines TRBV20-1 with TRBJ2-5; D is perhaps TRBD1 (7 bases). The V end was cut by 4 bases, the J end by 5 bases, with 11 bases between. Germline V gene data show CDR1 as DFQATT and CDR2 as SNEGSKA (reference sequence). The CDR3 loop spans 12 amino acids. The CDR3 loop reads CSAIPGGETQYF. The CDR3 region has the DNA TGCAGTGCTATACCAGGGGGGGAGACCCAGTACTTC.